This T cell receptor (beta chain) is from a study of T cell changes during pregnancy in multiple sclerosis. Sequencing was performed with immunoSEQ multiplex PCR; in TCRdb, only in-frame clones are kept and a portion is missing. The table includes around 56,000 clones, 90% to 95% detected once. Germline lookup yields CDR1 SGDLS and CDR2 YYNGEE. The CDR3 runs 13 residues. Trimming cost V 0 bases and J 2 bases, with 5 bases left between them. V and J are TRBV9 and TRBJ1-2; D gene unclear. The sequence came from a female donor with multiple sclerosis, enrolled in a pregnancy study. Sequenced here: CD4+ T cells from peripheral blood mononuclear cells, sampled in the first trimester of pregnancy. The CDR3 DNA sequence: TGTGCCAGCAGCGTAGACCGGAACTATGGCTACACCTTC. This codes for CASSVDRNYGYTF.